These T cell receptor beta chains were read from a single sample in a study of human T cells and chemical hapten exposure. TCRdb used MiXCR to reprocess the RACE reads, holding one entry per CDR3 protein. The sample lists about 94,000 distinct CDR3 sequences; 9% to 9.5% were seen once. Sequenced material: whole blood, taken in connection with sensitization to the hapten diphenylcyclopropenone (DPC). Receptor source: a middle-aged woman with alopecia areata. Some clones in this sample may be carry-over from other donors' samples. Each CDR3 is given with its conserved first and last residue. The D gene is left open where the match is weak. Clone size is not always given. Where it is, it says once, few, many or a class for expanded clones.

D	size	J	V	CDR3	DNA
TRBD2	few	TRBJ2-1	TRBV7-2	CASSLVGLAGLPNEQFF	TGTGCCAGCAGCTTAGTGGGTCTAGCGGGACTACCCAATGAGCAGTTCTTC
TRBD1	many	TRBJ2-1	TRBV7-6	CASSFQGAGNEQFF	TGTGCCAGCAGCTTTCAGGGGGCGGGAAATGAGCAGTTCTTC
TRBD2	few	TRBJ2-1	TRBV11-2	CASSLAGAANEQFF	TGTGCCAGCAGTTTAGCGGGAGCAGCCAATGAGCAGTTCTTC
.	many	TRBJ2-7	TRBV28	CASRKGAYEQYF	TGTGCCAGCAGGAAAGGAGCCTACGAGCAGTACTTC
.	.	TRBJ2-1	TRBV28	CASTEVARYNEQFF	TGTGCCAGCACAGAGGTAGCGAGATACAATGAGCAGTTCTTC
TRBD1	many	TRBJ2-7	TRBV18	CASSPGQGPYEQYF	TGTGCCAGCAGTCCCGGACAGGGGCCGTACGAGCAGTACTTC
.	.	TRBJ2-3	TRBV10-3	CAARDQSTDTQYF	TGTGCCGCGCGGGACCAATCCACAGATACGCAGTATTTT
.	many	TRBJ2-1	TRBV9	CASSVAGDPGEQFF	TGTGCCAGCAGCGTAGCGGGAGATCCGGGTGAGCAGTTCTTC
.	many	TRBJ2-7	TRBV27	CASREGPYEQYF	TGTGCCAGCAGGGAGGGACCCTACGAGCAGTACTTC
.	many	TRBJ2-3	TRBV3-2	CASSQDRLAGGGTDTQYF	TGTGCCAGCAGCCAAGATCGACTAGCGGGAGGCGGCACAGATACGCAGTATTTT
TRBD2	.	TRBJ2-2	TRBV11-2	CASIRTGLVNTGELFF	TGTGCCAGCATCAGAACAGGACTAGTCAACACCGGGGAGCTGTTTTTT
.	.	TRBJ2-3	TRBV7-2	CASSLARQYTDTQYF	TGTGCCAGCAGCTTAGCGAGACAGTACACAGATACGCAGTATTTT
TRBD1	.	TRBJ2-3	TRBV4-2	CASSQGDRDTDTQYF	TGTGCCAGCAGCCAAGGGGACAGGGACACAGATACGCAGTATTTT
.	few	TRBJ2-7	TRBV19	CASTPPSRRTAYEQYF	TGTGCCAGTACCCCCCCCAGCCGGCGCACCGCCTACGAGCAGTACTTC
TRBD2	once	TRBJ2-7	TRBV5-5	CASSLAASGNLISYEQYF	TGTGCCAGCAGCTTGGCGGCTAGCGGAAACCTGATATCCTACGAGCAGTACTTC
.	few	TRBJ2-7	TRBV27	CASRIRTASENEQYF	TGTGCCAGCAGAATAAGGACAGCCTCGGAAAACGAGCAGTACTTC
.	many	TRBJ2-1	TRBV18	CASSPLLGTNYNEQFF	TGTGCCAGCTCACCACTCCTCGGGACGAATTACAATGAGCAGTTCTTC
.	.	TRBJ2-4	TRBV18	CASSPGGAAKNIQYF	TGTGCCAGCTCACCTGGCGGAGCTGCCAAAAACATTCAGTACTTC
TRBD2	many	TRBJ2-7	TRBV20-1	CSAPALVAGESSYEQYF	TGCAGTGCCCCAGCTCTGGTAGCGGGAGAGAGCTCCTACGAGCAGTACTTC
TRBD2	.	TRBJ2-1	TRBV28	CASSSSGDSYNEQFF	TGTGCCAGCAGCTCTAGCGGCGACTCCTACAATGAGCAGTTCTTC
.	many	TRBJ2-1	TRBV6-2/TRBV6-3	CASSPRARYNEQFF	TGTGCCAGCAGTCCCCGGGCCCGGTACAATGAGCAGTTCTTC
.	.	TRBJ1-4	TRBV28	CASRGGGLNEKLFF	TGTGCCAGCCGAGGGGGGGGTCTTAATGAAAAACTGTTTTTT
.	.	TRBJ2-5	TRBV6-2/TRBV6-3	CASSPGTLGETQYF	TGTGCCAGCAGCCCCGGTACCCTCGGAGAGACCCAATACTTC
.	.	TRBJ1-6	TRBV3-1	CASSLAKKSPLHF	TGTGCCAGCAGCCTCGCCAAAAAATCACCCCTCCACTTT
.	.	TRBJ2-1	TRBV4-3	CASSQSGHNEQFF	TGCGCCAGCAGCCAGTCGGGGCACAATGAGCAGTTCTTC